This T cell receptor (beta chain) was documented in a study of cytomegalovirus exposure and HLA in healthy donors. Amplification used 60 Vbeta primers and 13 Jbeta primers. Produced via immunoSEQ multiplex PCR; TCRdb's table is partial and in-frame only. The sample carries under 250,000 clones, about 80% recorded once. It was healthy bone marrow donors who served as donors. This clone showed up just once. CDR1 and CDR2 from the germline V gene are SGHVS and FQNEAQ. Unmatched junction bases numbered 11, after V lost 5 bases and J lost 3 bases. CDR3 length: 17 residues. The sequence was collected from a woman in her twenties or thirties in good health and CMV-seropositive. The V and J genes are TRBV7-8 and TRBJ2-4; 9 bases agree with TRBD2. Sequencing used PBMCs. CDR3 coding DNA: TGTGCCAGCAGCCATAAAGCGGGAGGACGAATCAAAAACATTCAGTACTTC. Amino acid sequence: CASSHKAGGRIKNIQYF.